This TCR beta chain was documented in a study of blood T cell repertoires in COVID-19. For the study at large: COVID-19 samples, acute and convalescent, were from the United States, Italy and Spain. From T cells, B-cell-depleted T cells, or PBMCs came the material, which was cDNA or gDNA.

V trimming: 5 bases; J trimming: 3 bases; junction bases outside the gene matches: 3. Germline V gene data show CDR1 as LGHNT and CDR2 as FRNRAP. This CDR3 contains 14 residues. Original processing notes: Quantification of nucleated cells was approximated via reference gene primer amplification. Produced via immunoSEQ multiplex PCR; TCRdb's table is partial and in-frame only. That table furnishes V, J and clone size, whereas the DNA furnished D and trimming. In the table there are around 150,000 clones, approximately 83% of which are singletons. The chain is built from TRBV12-5 and TRBJ1-4, with 7 bases aligning to TRBD1. The sequencing sample was made of peripheral blood. The source is a woman at least 80 years old with active or convalescent COVID-19. CDR3 DNA: TGTGCTAGTGGTGGGGGACAGCCTAATGAAAAACTGTTTTTT. It codes for CASGGGQPNEKLFF.